This T cell receptor (beta chain) was recorded in a study of blood T cells in healthy people across ages. Overall study results and limits: Possibly, changes in expanded clonotypes were confounded because donor CMV status was unknown. Estimated diversity across one million T cells was deemed an underestimate. The study found TCR beta diversity correlated strongly with naive T cell percentage. Relative to aged donors, long-lived donors carried more naive CD4+ cells and displayed higher diversity.

The CDR3 has 14 amino acids. CDR1 is SGHAT, CDR2 FQNNGV, per germline. V lost 3 bases, J lost 6 bases, and 12 bases lay in between. The use of a sample-barcoded 5' primer and a J-beta primer mix characterized a second PCR of about 6 to 11 cycles. TCRdb used MiXCR to reprocess the 5' RACE reads, holding one entry per CDR3 protein. This sample has 550,000 to 700,000 distinct CDR3 sequences, with approximately 25% found just once. Concerning this clonotype: Its specificity is unknown.

The sequencing input was blood. This clonotype was obtained from a woman between 65 and 79 years old in good health. The chain employs TRBV11-2 and TRBJ1-5, with a possible D match to TRBD1 (6 bases). In DNA, the CDR3 is TGTGCCAGCAGCTTTACAGGGTTTGGTCAGCCCCAGCATTTT. It encodes CASSFTGFGQPQHF. The entire variable domain, with the rest obtained from reference TRBV11-2 and TRBJ1-5, is as follows: EAGVAQSPRYKIIEKRQSVAFWCNPISGHATLYWYQQILGQGPKLLIQFQNNGVVDDSQLPKDRFSAERLKGVDSTLKIQPAKLEDSAVYLCASSFTGFGQPQHFGDGTRLSIL.